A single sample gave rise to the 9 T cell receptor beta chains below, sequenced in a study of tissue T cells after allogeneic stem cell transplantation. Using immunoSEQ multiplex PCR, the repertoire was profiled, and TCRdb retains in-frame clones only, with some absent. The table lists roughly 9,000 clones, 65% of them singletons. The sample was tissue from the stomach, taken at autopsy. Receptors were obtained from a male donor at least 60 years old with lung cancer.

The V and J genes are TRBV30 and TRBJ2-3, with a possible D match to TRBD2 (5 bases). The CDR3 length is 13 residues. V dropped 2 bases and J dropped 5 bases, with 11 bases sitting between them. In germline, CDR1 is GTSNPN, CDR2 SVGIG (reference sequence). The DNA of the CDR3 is TGTGCCTGGAGTATCCAAAGCGGAGATACGCAGTATTTT. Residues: CAWSIQSGDTQYF.

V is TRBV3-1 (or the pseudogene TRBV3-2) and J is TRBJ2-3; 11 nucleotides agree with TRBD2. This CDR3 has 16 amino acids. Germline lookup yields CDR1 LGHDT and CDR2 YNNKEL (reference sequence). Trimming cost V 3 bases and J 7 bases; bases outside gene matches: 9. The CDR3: CASSQGSGGALHTQYF. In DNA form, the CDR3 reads TGTGCCAGCAGCCAGGGTAGCGGGGGGGCCTTACATACGCAGTATTTT.

The CDR3 reads CASGFEGGGTEAFF. The CDR3 nucleotides are TGTGCTAGTGGTTTTGAGGGGGGCGGCACTGAAGCTTTCTTT. V and J are TRBV12-5 and TRBJ1-1, with D tentatively TRBD1 (6 bases). The V gene lost 3 bases and the J gene lost 4 bases, with 12 bases spanning the gap. This CDR3 comprises 14 residues. Germline values: CDR1 LGHNT, CDR2 FRNRAP. Drawing the rest from reference TRBV12-5 and TRBJ1-1, the complete variable domain is DARVTQTPRHKVTEMGQEVTMRCQPILGHNTVFWYRQTMMQGLELLAYFRNRAPLDDSGMPKDRFSAEMPDATLATLKIQPSEPRDSAVYFCASGFEGGGTEAFFGQGTRLTVV.

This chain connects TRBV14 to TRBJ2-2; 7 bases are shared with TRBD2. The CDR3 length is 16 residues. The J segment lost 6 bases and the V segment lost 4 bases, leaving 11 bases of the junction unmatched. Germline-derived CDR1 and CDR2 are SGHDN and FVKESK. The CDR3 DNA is TGTGCCAGCAGCCGAATAACCGCGGGAGTCCCCGGGGAGCTGTTTTTT. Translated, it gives CASSRITAGVPGELFF.

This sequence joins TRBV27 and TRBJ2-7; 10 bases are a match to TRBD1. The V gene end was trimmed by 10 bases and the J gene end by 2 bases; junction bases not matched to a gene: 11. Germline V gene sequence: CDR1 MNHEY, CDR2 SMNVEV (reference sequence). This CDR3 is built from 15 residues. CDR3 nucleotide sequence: TGTGCCACCAGCCCCCGACAGGGGGCACCCTACGAGCAGTACTTC. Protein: CATSPRQGAPYEQYF.

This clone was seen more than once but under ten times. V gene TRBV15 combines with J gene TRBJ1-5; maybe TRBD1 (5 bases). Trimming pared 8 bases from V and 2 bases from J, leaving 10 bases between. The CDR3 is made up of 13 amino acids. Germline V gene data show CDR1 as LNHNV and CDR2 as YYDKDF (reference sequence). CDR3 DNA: TGTGCCACCGCGGGGGAGGGCAATCAGCCCCAGCATTTT. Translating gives CATAGEGNQPQHF.

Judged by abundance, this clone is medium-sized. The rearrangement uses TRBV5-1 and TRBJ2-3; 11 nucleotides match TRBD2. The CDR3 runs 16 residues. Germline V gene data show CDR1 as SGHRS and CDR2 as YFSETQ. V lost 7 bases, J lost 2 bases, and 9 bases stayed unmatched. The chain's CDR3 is CASGLGTSGLTDTQYF. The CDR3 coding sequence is TGCGCCAGCGGGTTAGGGACTAGCGGTCTCACAGATACGCAGTATTTT. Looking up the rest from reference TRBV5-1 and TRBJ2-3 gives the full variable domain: KAGVTQTPRYLIKTRGQQVTLSCSPISGHRSVSWYQQTPGQGLQFLFEYFSETQRNKGNFPGRFSGRQFSNSRSEMNVSTLELGDSALYLCASGLGTSGLTDTQYFGPGTRLTVL.

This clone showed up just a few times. The CDR3 DNA sequence: TGTGCCAGCAGCCCGGGACTAGCGGGAGGGATAGAGACCCAGTACTTC. Its translation is CASSPGLAGGIETQYF. This rearrangement joins TRBV11-3 to TRBJ2-5, with TRBD2 matching over 16 bases. J lost 4 bases, V lost 5 bases, and 4 bases had no gene match. The germline V gene has CDR1 SGHNT and CDR2 YENEEA. The CDR3 spans 16 residues.

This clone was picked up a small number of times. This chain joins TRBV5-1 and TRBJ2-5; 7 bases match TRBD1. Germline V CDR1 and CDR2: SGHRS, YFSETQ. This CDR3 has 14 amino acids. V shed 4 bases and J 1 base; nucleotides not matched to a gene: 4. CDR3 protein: CASSLTGPQETQYF. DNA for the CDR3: TGCGCCAGCAGCCTGACAGGGCCCCAAGAGACCCAGTACTTC.